This T cell receptor (beta chain) is from a study of Graves' ophthalmopathy and Graves' hyperthyroidism. In this cohort's terms, stable hyperthyroidism meant no ophthalmopathy by 18 months of follow-up. Investigators amplified TCR beta CDR3 regions from RNA transcripts. HTBI primers served in a first-round RT-PCR, which a second-round multiplex PCR followed. One entry per CDR3 protein results from TCRdb running MiXCR on the multiplex PCR reads. The sample has about 620,000 distinct CDR3 sequences, about a fifth seen once. The V end was cut by 6 bases, the J end by 0 bases, with 11 bases between. The CDR3 spans 14 residues. Germline lookup yields CDR1 SNHLY and CDR2 FYNNEI.

Sequenced: peripheral blood. This chain joins TRBV2 and TRBJ1-2, with D possibly being TRBD1 (5 bases). This TCR came from a woman under 30 with stable Graves' hyperthyroidism. Some clones in this sample may be carry-over from other donors' samples. Written as DNA, the CDR3 is TGTGCCAGCAGAACGAGGGGCACTAACTATGGCTACACCTTC. Its translation: CASRTRGTNYGYTF.